These T cell receptor beta chains were read from a single sample in a study of cytomegalovirus exposure and HLA in healthy donors. Assay used: immunoSEQ multiplex PCR; TCRdb lists only in-frame clones, some missing. Of more than 95,000 clones listed, approximately 70% were seen once; the top ten hold around 3.5%. Source material: PBMCs. Every receptor here comes from a man aged 30-40 years in good health and CMV-seronegative. Each CDR3 is given with its conserved first and last residue. The order of the fields is CDR3 protein, CDR3 DNA, V gene, D gene, clone size, J gene. D genes are given only for firm matches. Not every row has a clone size; where given, it reads once, few, many or a size class.

CASSFSGTGEETQYF	TGTGCCAGCAGTTTCTCCGGGACAGGGGAAGAGACCCAGTACTTC	TRBV28	TRBD1	once	TRBJ2-5
CASSTGTSWSSYNEQFF	TGTGCCAGTAGTACCGGGACTAGCTGGAGCTCCTACAATGAGCAGTTCTTC	TRBV19	TRBD2	few	TRBJ2-1
CASSRTTGLQYF	TGTGCCAGTAGTAGAACCACAGGATTGCAGTACTTC	TRBV19	NA	NA	TRBJ2-7
CASSQDRASGSYEQYF	TGTGCCAGCAGCCAAGATCGGGCTAGCGGTTCCTACGAGCAGTACTTC	TRBV4-2	TRBD2	NA	TRBJ2-7
CASSLGLAGVGTGELFF	TGTGCCAGCAGCTTGGGACTAGCGGGAGTAGGAACCGGGGAGCTGTTTTTT	TRBV5-8	TRBD2	NA	TRBJ2-2
CASSLAGSGRFGDTQYF	TGTGCCAGCAGCTTGGCCGGTAGCGGGAGATTTGGTGATACGCAGTATTTT	TRBV5-4	TRBD2	NA	TRBJ2-3
CASSSLGGNQPQHF	TGTGCCAGCAGTTCCCTCGGTGGCAATCAGCCCCAGCATTTT	TRBV6-5	NA	few	TRBJ1-5
CASSVAPQERETQYF	TGTGCCAGCAGCGTAGCTCCACAGGAACGAGAGACCCAGTACTTC	TRBV9	NA	NA	TRBJ2-5
CASSLAKTGDYGYTF	TGCGCCAGCAGCTTGGCAAAGACAGGAGACTATGGCTACACCTTC	TRBV5-1	NA	NA	TRBJ1-2
CASSTGGSYEQYF	TGTGCCAGCAGTACGGGGGGAAGCTACGAGCAGTACTTC	TRBV6-6	TRBD2	few	TRBJ2-7